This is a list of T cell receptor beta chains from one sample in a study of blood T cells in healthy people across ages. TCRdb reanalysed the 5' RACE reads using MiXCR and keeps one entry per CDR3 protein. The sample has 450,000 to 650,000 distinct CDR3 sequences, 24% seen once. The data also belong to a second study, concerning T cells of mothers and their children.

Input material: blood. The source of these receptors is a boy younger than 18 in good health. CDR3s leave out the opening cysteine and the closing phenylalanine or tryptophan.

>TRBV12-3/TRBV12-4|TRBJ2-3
ASSLLGGSPDTQY
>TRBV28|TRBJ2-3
ASSLGTASTLTDTQY
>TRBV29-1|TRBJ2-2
SVEVRTGRGGELF
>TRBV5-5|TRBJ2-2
ASSLEGATGELF
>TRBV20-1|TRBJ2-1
SARGHLSGKPEQF
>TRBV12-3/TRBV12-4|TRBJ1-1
ASTLILSLNTEAF
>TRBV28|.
ASTRDGVNEQF
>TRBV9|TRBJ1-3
ASSDQGVSSGNTIY
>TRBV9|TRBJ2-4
ASSVDGSDRNIQY
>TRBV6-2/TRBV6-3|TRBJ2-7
ASSYEADYEQY
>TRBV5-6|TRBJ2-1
ASSLGHQLFGEQF